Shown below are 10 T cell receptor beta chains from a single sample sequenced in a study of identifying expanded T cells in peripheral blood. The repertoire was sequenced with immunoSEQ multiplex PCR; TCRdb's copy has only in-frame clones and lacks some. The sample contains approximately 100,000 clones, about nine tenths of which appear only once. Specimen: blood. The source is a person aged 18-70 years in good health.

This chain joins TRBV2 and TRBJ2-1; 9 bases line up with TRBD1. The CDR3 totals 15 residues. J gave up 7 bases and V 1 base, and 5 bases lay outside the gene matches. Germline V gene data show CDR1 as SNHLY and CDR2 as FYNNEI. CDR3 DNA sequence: TGTGCCAGCAGTGAAGGGGGACAGGGTGAAAATGAGCAGTTCTTC. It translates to CASSEGGQGENEQFF.

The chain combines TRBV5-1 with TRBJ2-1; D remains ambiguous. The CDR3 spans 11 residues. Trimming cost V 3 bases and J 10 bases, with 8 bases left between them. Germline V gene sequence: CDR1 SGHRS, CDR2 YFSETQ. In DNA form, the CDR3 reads TGCGCCAGCAGCTGGAGTGGGGAGCAGTTCTTC. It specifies CASSWSGEQFF.

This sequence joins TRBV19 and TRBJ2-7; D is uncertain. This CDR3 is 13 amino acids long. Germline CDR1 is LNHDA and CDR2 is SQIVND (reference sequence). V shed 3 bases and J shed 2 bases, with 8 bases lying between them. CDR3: CASSIGRAYEQYF. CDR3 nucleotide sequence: TGTGCCAGTAGTATCGGACGGGCCTACGAGCAGTACTTC.

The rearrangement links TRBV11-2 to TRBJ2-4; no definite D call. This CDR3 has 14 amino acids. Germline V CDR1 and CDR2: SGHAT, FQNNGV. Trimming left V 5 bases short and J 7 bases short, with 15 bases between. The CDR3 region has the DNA TGTGCCAGCAGCCCAGACAAAGGTCGGAACATTCAGTACTTC. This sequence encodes CASSPDKGRNIQYF.

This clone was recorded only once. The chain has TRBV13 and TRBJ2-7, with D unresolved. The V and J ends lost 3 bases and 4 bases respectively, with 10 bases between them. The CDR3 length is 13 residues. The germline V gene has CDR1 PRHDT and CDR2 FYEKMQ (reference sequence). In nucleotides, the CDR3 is TGTGCCAGCAGCTTTAACCGGATTTACGAGCAGTACTTC. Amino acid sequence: CASSFNRIYEQYF.

In DNA, the CDR3 is TGCGCCAGCACCACTGCATGGGCTTCACCCCTCCACTTT. This gives the protein CASTTAWASPLHF. The chain couples TRBV10-2 to TRBJ1-6; D remains ambiguous. The V end was cut by 7 bases, the J end by 9 bases, with 13 bases between. There are 13 residues in the CDR3. Germline V gives CDR1 WSHSY, CDR2 SAAADI.

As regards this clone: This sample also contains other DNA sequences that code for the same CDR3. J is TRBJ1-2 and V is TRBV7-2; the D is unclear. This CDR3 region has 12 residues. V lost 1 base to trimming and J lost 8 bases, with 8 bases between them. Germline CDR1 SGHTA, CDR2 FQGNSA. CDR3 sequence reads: CASSLGVGGYTF. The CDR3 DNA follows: TGTGCCAGCAGCTTAGGGGTAGGAGGCTACACCTTC.

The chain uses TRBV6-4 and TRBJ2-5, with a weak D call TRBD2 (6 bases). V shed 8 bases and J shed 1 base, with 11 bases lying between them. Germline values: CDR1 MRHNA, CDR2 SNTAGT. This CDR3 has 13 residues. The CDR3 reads CASAAGPQETQYF. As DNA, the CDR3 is TGTGCCAGCGCGGCGGGGCCCCAAGAGACCCAGTACTTC.

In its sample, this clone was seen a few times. CDR3 sequence: CASSDIIRAGYTF. The CDR3 region has the DNA TGTGCCAGCAGTGATATCATAAGGGCTGGCTACACCTTC. This sequence joins TRBV6-1 and TRBJ1-2, with D unresolved. This CDR3 spans 13 amino acids. The V end was cut by 3 bases, the J end by 7 bases, with 12 bases between. Looked up from germline, CDR1 is MNHNS and CDR2 is SASEGT.

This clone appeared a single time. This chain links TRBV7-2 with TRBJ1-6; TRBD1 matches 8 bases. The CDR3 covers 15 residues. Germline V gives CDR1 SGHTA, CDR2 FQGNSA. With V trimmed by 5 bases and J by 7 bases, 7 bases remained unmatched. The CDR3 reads CASSLRGQDNSPLHF. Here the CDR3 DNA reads TGTGCCAGCAGCCTGCGGGGACAGGACAATTCACCCCTCCACTTT.